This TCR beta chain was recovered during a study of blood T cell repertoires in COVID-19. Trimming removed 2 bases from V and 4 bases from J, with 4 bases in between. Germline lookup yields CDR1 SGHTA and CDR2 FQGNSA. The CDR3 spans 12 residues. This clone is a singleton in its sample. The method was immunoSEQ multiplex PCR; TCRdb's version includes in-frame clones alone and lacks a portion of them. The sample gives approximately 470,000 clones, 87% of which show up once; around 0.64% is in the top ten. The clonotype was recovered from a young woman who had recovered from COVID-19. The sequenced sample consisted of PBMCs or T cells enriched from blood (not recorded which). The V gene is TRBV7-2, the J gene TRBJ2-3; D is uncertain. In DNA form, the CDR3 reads TGTGCCAGCAGCTTACAGGCAGATACGCAGTATTTT. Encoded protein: CASSLQADTQYF.